Many counts were recorded for the clone carrying this T cell receptor (beta chain). Antigen unknown. This entry is derived from a study of T cell repertoires in cytomegalovirus infection. Study-wide context: Public TCR beta signatures indicated both CMV infection and matching HLA type.

TCRdb reprocessed the reads via MiXCR and lists one record per CDR3 protein. The sample shows just under 300,000 distinct CDR3 sequences, about 9.1% of them seen only once. The V gene's germline CDR1 is KGHSH and CDR2 LQKENI. The ends were cut back, 3 bases at V and 0 bases at J, with 5 bases in the middle. The CDR3 covers 13 residues. Notes on the study in general: Dominant in the ex vivo response were TCR beta clonotypes restricted by HLA-C and specific for CMV. Summed public TCR beta family frequency identified CMV carriers bearing the relevant HLA.

The source material was PBMCs. This receptor was taken from a human donor in good health (CMV status not recorded). Some clones in this sample may be carry-over from other donors' samples. The chain links TRBV18 to TRBJ1-1; D unclear. This CDR3 is CASSPELNTEAFF. CDR3 sequence (DNA): TGTGCCAGCTCACCTGAATTGAACACTGAAGCTTTCTTT.